The clone carrying this T cell receptor beta chain was seen only a few times. This specimen comes from a study of T cells after yellow fever vaccination. The overall study: Preparation of fractions with low cell numbers was performed using SMART-Seq v4 Ultra Low Input. Regarding the study as a whole: Weaker in magnitude, the secondary response showed a faster peak on day 5 versus 15. For sorted memory subsets on day 0, almost all vaccine-responding clonotypes were undetectable.

For TCR, cDNA came from 5'RACE template switching, which added a universal primer site and UMIs. From the 5' RACE reads, TCRdb called clonotypes with MiXCR, one entry per CDR3 protein. Here the sample spans tens of thousands of distinct CDR3 sequences, 4% to 5.5% being singletons. The ends were cut back, 4 bases at V and 7 bases at J, with 20 bases in the middle. Germline V gene lookup returns CDR1 LGHDT and CDR2 YNNKEL (reference sequence). This CDR3 has 17 residues. The chain combines TRBV3-1 with TRBJ1-6, with D maybe TRBD1 (5 bases). Here the sequenced sample was PBMCs, either bulk or a sorted T-cell subset (CD4+, CD8+, memory, or dextramer-sorted; not recorded which), taken on the day of the yellow fever booster vaccination. This receptor was taken from a man younger than 35 who received the YFV17D yellow fever vaccine. DNA for the CDR3: TGTGCCAGCAGCCTTAGCCCCCCCCCGGGGCAAAATTCACCCCTCCACTTT. It specifies CASSLSPPPGQNSPLHF. Combining the CDR3 with reference TRBV3-1 and TRBJ1-6 gives the whole variable domain DTAVSQTPKYLVTQMGNDKSIKCEQNLGHDTMYWYKQDSKKFLKIMFSYNNKELIINETVPNRFSPKSPDKAHLNLHINSLELGDSAVYFCASSLSPPPGQNSPLHFGNGTRLTVT.